Below, 32 T cell receptor beta chains from the same sample are listed, as sequenced in a study of blood T cell repertoires in COVID-19. Profiling relied on immunoSEQ multiplex PCR, and the TCRdb table lists in-frame clones only, not all of them. The sample records about 140,000 clones, roughly 80% being singletons. The sample was peripheral blood. The receptors originated from a man in his forties or fifties with acute or convalescent COVID-19.

This chain links TRBV24-1 with TRBJ1-4; possibly TRBD1 for D (6 bases). V dropped 3 bases and J dropped 4 bases, with 11 bases sitting between them. The CDR3 is 15 amino acids. Germline V gives CDR1 KGHDR, CDR2 SFDVKD. This chain's CDR3 is CATSDPTGVNEKLFF. CDR3 coding DNA: TGTGCCACCAGTGATCCGACAGGCGTTAATGAAAAACTGTTTTTT.

V usage is TRBV5-1 and J usage is TRBJ1-1, with TRBD1 as a possible D gene (5 bases). Trimming cost V 2 bases and J 6 bases, with 11 bases left between them. Germline V lookup: CDR1 SGHRS, CDR2 YFSETQ. The CDR3 runs 13 residues. The CDR3 coding sequence is TGCGCCAGCAGCTTCAACCAGGGCGCTGAAGCTTTCTTT. It codes for CASSFNQGAEAFF.

The gene calls are TRBV5-1 and TRBJ1-2; D uncertain. Germline CDR1 is SGHRS and CDR2 is YFSETQ. Trimming left V 3 bases short and J 0 bases short, with 6 bases between. The CDR3 has 13 residues. The CDR3 loop reads CASSSGTNYGYTF. As DNA, the CDR3 is TGCGCCAGCAGCTCGGGTACTAACTATGGCTACACCTTC.

This clone was observed a few times. V and J are TRBV6-1 and TRBJ1-3; possible D gene TRBD1, 5 bases. CDR1 and CDR2 from the germline V gene are MNHNS and SASEGT. The length of the CDR3 is 15 residues. V was pared by 2 bases and J by 2 bases, with 10 bases between. This CDR3 reads CASSERAGTGNTIYF. CDR3 nucleotide sequence: TGTGCCAGCAGTGAACGGGCAGGGACTGGAAACACCATATATTTT.

The chain joins TRBV7-9 to TRBJ2-1; 9 nucleotides line up with TRBD1. This CDR3 is built from 15 residues. J lost 5 bases, V lost 4 bases, and 6 bases had no gene match. Germline CDR1 reads SEHNR; CDR2 reads FQNEAQ (reference sequence). The CDR3 region has the DNA TGTGCCAGCAGCTCCGGGACAGGGTCCCACAATGAGCAGTTCTTC. Amino acids: CASSSGTGSHNEQFF. The variable domain in full, completed from reference TRBV7-9 and TRBJ2-1, reads DTGVSQNPRHKITKRGQNVTFRCDPISEHNRLYWYRQTLGQGPEFLTYFQNEAQLEKSRLLSDRFSAERPKGSFSTLEIQRTEQGDSAMYLCASSSGTGSHNEQFFGPGTRLTVL.

V and J are TRBV4-1 and TRBJ2-7; 10 positions match TRBD2. Germline trimming cut 0 bases from V and 3 bases from J; bases unmatched to any gene: 2. CDR3 length: 15 amino acids. Germline V gene data show CDR1 as MGHRA and CDR2 as YSYEKL. CDR3 nucleotides: TGCGCCAGCAGCCAAGAGTCTAGCGGGAGCTACGAGCAGTACTTC. Translation: CASSQESSGSYEQYF.

The rearrangement joins TRBV27 to TRBJ1-2; D is uncertain. Germline CDR1 and CDR2: MNHEY and SMNVEV (reference sequence). Trimming cost V 2 bases and J 3 bases, with 16 bases left between them. CDR3 size: 16 residues. In nucleotides, the CDR3 is TGTGCCAGCAGTTTACGAGCAGGTTTGCCCTACTATGGCTACACCTTC. It yields the protein CASSLRAGLPYYGYTF.

The chain combines TRBV9 with TRBJ2-1, with D perhaps matching TRBD2 (6 bases). The CDR3 contains 14 residues. The V end was cut by 0 bases, the J end by 7 bases, with 11 bases between. Germline CDR1 is SGDLS and CDR2 is YYNGEE. The CDR3 spells CASSVAGRGNEQFF. CDR3 in DNA: TGTGCCAGCAGCGTAGCCGGCCGGGGGAATGAGCAGTTCTTC.

The chain recombines TRBV15 with TRBJ1-2; D possibly corresponds to TRBD1 (6 bases). The V end was cut by 0 bases, the J end by 1 base, with 15 bases between. This CDR3 comprises 17 residues. CDR1 is LNHNV, CDR2 YYDKDF, per germline (reference sequence). The CDR3 is CATSRDAGGRNNYGYTF. In nucleotides, the CDR3 is TGTGCCACCAGCAGAGATGCGGGGGGGCGAAATAACTATGGCTACACCTTC.

The chain links TRBV27 to TRBJ1-2; weak D call: TRBD1 (5 bases). Per the germline V gene, CDR1 is MNHEY and CDR2 is SMNVEV (reference sequence). There are 12 residues in the CDR3. Trimming took 4 bases from V and 8 from J, leaving 11 bases between them. CDR3 sequence: CASSSGGRGYTF. The CDR3 DNA is TGTGCCAGCAGTTCCGGGGGTCGGGGCTACACCTTC.

V and J are TRBV18 and TRBJ1-5; D is undetermined. The CDR3 extends over 13 amino acids. CDR1 is KGHSH and CDR2 is LQKENI in the germline V gene. The V gene lost 2 bases and the J gene lost 7 bases, with 9 bases spanning the gap. The CDR3 is CASSPESGQPQHF. CDR3 nucleotide sequence: TGTGCCAGCTCACCAGAATCGGGACAGCCCCAGCATTTT.

On this clone: A read error may explain this, as a much larger clone is one base away. This rearrangement joins TRBV11-2 to TRBJ2-2, with 13 bases fitting TRBD2. The CDR3 length is 15 residues. V trimming: 5 bases; J trimming: 4 bases; junction bases outside the gene matches: 1. Germline V gene data show CDR1 as SGHAT and CDR2 as FQNNGV. The CDR3 sequence: CASSRLAGGTGELFF. The CDR3 DNA sequence: TGTGCCAGCAGCCGACTAGCGGGGGGCACCGGGGAGCTGTTTTTT. Complete variable domain (other parts from reference TRBV11-2 and TRBJ2-2): EAGVAQSPRYKIIEKRQSVAFWCNPISGHATLYWYQQILGQGPKLLIQFQNNGVVDDSQLPKDRFSAERLKGVDSTLKIQPAKLEDSAVYLCASSRLAGGTGELFFGEGSRLTVL.

This chain connects TRBV3-1 (or the pseudogene TRBV3-2) to TRBJ1-4, with TRBD1 as a possible D gene (6 bases). The germline V and J ends were trimmed by 1 base and 5 bases, with 11 bases remaining between them. The CDR3 covers 15 residues. Germline CDR1 is LGHDT and CDR2 is YNNKEL (reference sequence). CDR3 nucleotide sequence: TGTGCCAGCAGCCAAGTTCCAGGGGCGAATGAAAAACTGTTTTTT. Amino acid sequence: CASSQVPGANEKLFF.

The chain is built from TRBV25-1 and TRBJ2-2, with a possible D match to TRBD1 (5 bases). Germline V lookup: CDR1 MGHDK, CDR2 SYGVNS. The CDR3 consists of 14 residues. V was clipped by 2 bases and J by 4 bases, with 8 bases between them. CDR3 region: CASSEVGATGELFF. DNA of the CDR3: TGTGCCAGCAGTGAAGTTGGGGCCACCGGGGAGCTGTTTTTT.

The chain joins TRBV5-6 to TRBJ1-2; 10 positions agree with TRBD1. This CDR3 spans 14 amino acids. With 4 bases clipped from V and 4 bases from J, the junction kept 4 bases outside the gene matches. Per germline, CDR1 SGHDT and CDR2 YYEEEE. In nucleotides, the CDR3 is TGTGCCAGCAGCAGGGACAGGGGAATCTATGGCTACACCTTC. Residues: CASSRDRGIYGYTF.

The chain carries TRBV7-9 and TRBJ2-5, with TRBD2 matching 14 bases. Germline V gene data show CDR1 as SEHNR and CDR2 as FQNEAQ (reference sequence). The CDR3 runs to 15 residues. Trimming took 6 bases from V and 4 from J; bases not matched to a gene: 4. This CDR3 reads CASSSGLAGGETQYF. The CDR3 coding sequence is TGTGCCAGCAGTTCAGGACTAGCGGGAGGAGAGACCCAGTACTTC.

This chain connects TRBV30 to TRBJ1-1; 8 bases are a match to TRBD1. CDR1 and CDR2 from the germline V gene are GTSNPN and SVGIG (reference sequence). CDR3 length: 18 residues. The junction had 14 bases not matched to a gene; V was cut back by 2 bases and J by 0 bases. CDR3 in amino acids: CAWSPRVGTGLMNTEAFF. The CDR3 coding sequence is TGTGCCTGGAGTCCCCGAGTCGGGACAGGTTTGATGAACACTGAAGCTTTCTTT.

The chain uses TRBV10-1 and TRBJ1-1; 7 nucleotides line up with TRBD1. This CDR3 is built from 15 residues. Germline lookup yields CDR1 WNHNN and CDR2 SYGVQD (reference sequence). The trim removed 2 bases at V and 2 bases at J, leaving 5 bases unmatched. The CDR3 protein is CASSETGTANTEAFF. For the CDR3, the DNA is TGCGCCAGCAGTGAGACCGGGACAGCTAACACTGAAGCTTTCTTT.

The CDR3 DNA follows: TGCGCCAGCAGCCAAGAGGACAGGGGCACTGAAGCTTTCTTT. This sequence encodes CASSQEDRGTEAFF. The chain is built from TRBV4-1 and TRBJ1-1; TRBD1 matches at 9 bases. In germline, CDR1 is MGHRA, CDR2 YSYEKL. This CDR3 comprises 14 residues. The junction had 0 bases not matched to a gene; V was cut back by 0 bases and J by 4 bases.

The chain combines TRBV6-6 with TRBJ2-7; 12 nucleotides line up with TRBD1. Germline CDR1 is MNHNY and CDR2 is SVGAGI (reference sequence). With V trimmed by 5 bases and J by 5 bases, 4 bases remained unmatched. The CDR3 covers 14 residues. The CDR3 is CASSRDRGLHEQYV. The CDR3 DNA reads TGTGCCAGCAGTAGGGACAGGGGGCTCCACGAGCAGTACGTC.

J is TRBJ1-5 and V is TRBV7-6; a weak D match, TRBD1 (5 bases). There are 15 residues in the CDR3. The ends were cut back, 5 bases at V and 3 bases at J, with 14 bases in the middle. Germline loops: CDR1 SGHVS, CDR2 FNYEAQ. The DNA for the CDR3 is TGTGCCAGCAGCCTCCCCAGGGTTTTCAATCAGCCCCAGCATTTT. Protein sequence: CASSLPRVFNQPQHF.

This clone showed up just a few times. This rearrangement joins TRBV30 to TRBJ2-5; 11 bases fit TRBD1. Germline-derived CDR1 and CDR2 are GTSNPN and SVGIG (reference sequence). V lost 6 bases, J lost 4 bases, and 7 bases stayed unmatched. CDR3 length: 14 amino acids. For the CDR3, the DNA is TGTGCCTGCCTATTTGGGACAGGGGGAGAGACCCAGTACTTC. This sequence encodes CACLFGTGGETQYF.

This chain connects TRBV10-1 to TRBJ2-3; 10 bases map to TRBD2. The trim removed 4 bases at V and 2 bases at J, leaving 3 bases unmatched. CDR1 and CDR2 (germline): WNHNN, SYGVQD (reference sequence). This CDR3 is 15 amino acids long. CDR3 sequence reads: CASSVAGGPTDTQYF. The CDR3 DNA is TGCGCCAGCAGTGTAGCGGGGGGCCCCACAGATACGCAGTATTTT.

The chain couples TRBV5-1 to TRBJ2-7, with D perhaps TRBD1 (6 bases). The CDR3 is 14 amino acids. Germline values: CDR1 SGHRS, CDR2 YFSETQ. V was pared by 4 bases and J by 2 bases, with 13 bases between. CDR3: CASSDGTFAYEQYF. DNA for the CDR3: TGCGCCAGCAGCGACGGGACATTTGCCTACGAGCAGTACTTC.

The V gene is TRBV10-1, the J gene TRBJ2-3; 8 positions agree with TRBD2. Trimming took 6 bases from V and 3 from J; bases not matched to a gene: 5. This CDR3 has 14 residues. Germline-derived CDR1 and CDR2 are WNHNN and SYGVQD (reference sequence). The DNA for the CDR3 is TGCGCCAGCAGCCCTAGCGGGTCTACAGATACGCAGTATTTT. It codes for CASSPSGSTDTQYF.

The V call is TRBV3-1 (or the pseudogene TRBV3-2), the J call TRBJ1-1, with TRBD1 matching over 7 bases. This CDR3 contains 13 residues. Germline lookup yields CDR1 LGHDT and CDR2 YNNKEL (reference sequence). With 5 bases clipped from V and 5 bases from J, the junction kept 5 bases outside the gene matches. CDR3 region: CASSSDRVTEAFF. For the CDR3, the DNA is TGTGCCAGCAGCTCAGACAGGGTAACTGAAGCTTTCTTT.

The chain is built from TRBV19 and TRBJ1-5; D is uncertain. Trimming took off 3 bases at V and 9 bases at J, with 18 bases between the two ends. The CDR3 totals 15 residues. Germline V lookup: CDR1 LNHDA, CDR2 SQIVND (reference sequence). CDR3 nucleotide sequence: TGTGCCAGTAGTATTCTCGGGGAGGGCCGGGGGCCCCAGCATTTT. This encodes CASSILGEGRGPQHF.

This clone was seen once. The chain is built from TRBV24-1 and TRBJ2-2; D is perhaps TRBD2 (6 bases). The CDR3 sequence is 17 residues long. In germline, CDR1 is KGHDR, CDR2 SFDVKD. Trimming shortened V by 3 bases and J by 8 bases, and 21 bases separated the two germline ends. CDR3 region: CATSDRTGTPLSGELFF. Written as DNA, the CDR3 is TGTGCCACCAGTGATCGGACCGGGACTCCCCTTTCGGGGGAGCTGTTTTTT.

The rearrangement links TRBV2 to TRBJ2-6; D is possibly TRBD1 (6 bases). V dropped 3 bases and J dropped 3 bases, with 9 bases sitting between them. Germline V gives CDR1 SNHLY, CDR2 FYNNEI. The CDR3 is 15 amino acids. The CDR3 loop is CASSEGALGANVLTF. The DNA of the CDR3 is TGTGCCAGCAGTGAGGGGGCGCTTGGGGCCAACGTCCTGACTTTC.

This sequence joins TRBV28 and TRBJ1-5; D call uncertain. The CDR3 totals 15 residues. Germline CDR1 and CDR2: MDHEN and SYDVKM. Trimming took 3 bases from V and 7 from J, leaving 16 bases between them. The CDR3 DNA reads as TGTGCCAGCAGTTTTGATCTAGCGGGGTACCAGCCCCAGCATTTT. Translated, it gives CASSFDLAGYQPQHF.

This clone was counted between two and nine times. The chain joins TRBV6-6 to TRBJ1-2; tentatively, D is TRBD1 (6 bases). Germline-derived CDR1 and CDR2 are MNHNY and SVGAGI (reference sequence). The CDR3 spans 15 residues. Trimming pared 7 bases from V and 2 bases from J, leaving 17 bases between. The CDR3 loop reads CASNLHGTKNYGYTF. DNA for the CDR3: TGTGCCAGCAACCTGCATGGGACAAAAAACTATGGCTACACCTTC.

V and J are TRBV30 and TRBJ2-5, with a weak D call TRBD2 (7 bases). Per germline, CDR1 GTSNPN and CDR2 SVGIG (reference sequence). This CDR3 spans 15 amino acids. V shed 5 bases and J shed 3 bases, with 19 bases lying between them. CDR3 amino acids: CAWGRGARLEETQYF. For the CDR3, the DNA is TGTGCCTGGGGGAGGGGGGCGAGGCTTGAAGAGACCCAGTACTTC.